The TCR beta chain described here comes from a study of PD-L1 blockade in urothelial cancer. General observations from the study: It was durable-benefit patients whose tumor-associated blood clones expanded more at 3 weeks.

With 5 bases clipped from V and 6 bases from J, the junction kept 6 bases outside the gene matches. CDR1 LNHDA and CDR2 SQIVND come from the germline V gene (reference sequence). This CDR3 has 14 amino acids. The table came from immunoSEQ multiplex PCR; TCRdb's copy has only in-frame clones and leaves some out. The sample lists about 72,000 clones; 75% to 90% were seen once. As to this clone: What it recognizes is unknown.

The time point was: pretreatment peripheral blood. The gene calls are TRBV19 and TRBJ2-3, with TRBD2 matching 9 bases. The sample here was PBMCs, taken around atezolizumab (anti-PD-L1) treatment. This receptor was obtained from a man in his sixties with urothelial cancer. As DNA, the CDR3 is TGTGCCAGTAGTTGGGCTAGCGGGGTGGATACGCAGTATTTT. Its protein product is CASSWASGVDTQYF.